These 30 T cell receptor beta chains came from one sample sequenced in a study of CD8+ T cells in alopecia areata. Pooled cutaneous lymph node cells were sorted using CD4, CD8alpha, NKG2D, NKG2ACE and other markers. Extracted RNA was reverse transcribed into cDNA, the sequencing template. Sequencing used immunoSEQ multiplex PCR; TCRdb keeps in-frame clones, though not all of them. Recorded here are around 290,000 clones, none singletons. The sample consisted of CD4+ T cells sorted from a lymph node. These receptors were collected from a C3H/HeJ mouse with alopecia areata. MHC haplotype here: H2-k.

A note on this clone: The genes and germline here are from mouse. The observed sequence ends 4 residues before the CDR3 terminus, with the missing tail filled in from the germline J gene. V and J are TRBV19 and TRBJ1-1, with 7 bases aligning to TRBD1. With 3 bases clipped from V and 1 base from J, the junction kept 3 bases outside the gene matches. There are 14 residues in the CDR3. CDR1 and CDR2 (germline): FNHDT, SITEND (reference sequence). CDR3: CASSSAGGNTEVFF. The DNA read from the CDR3 is TGTGCCAGCAGTAGCGCAGGGGGAAACACA.

This clone showed up just a few times. Here the gene names and germline are mouse. At the DNA level, this CDR3 is encoded by other sequences in the same sample as well. Incomplete CDR3 DNA: TGTGCCAGCAGTGGACAATATGCT. Translated, it gives CASSGQYA. The complete CDR3 sequence is CASSGQYAEQFF. This chain joins TRBV13-3 and TRBJ2-1, with D unresolved. Read sequence stops 4 residues before the CDR3 end, and the germline J gene provides the missing end. V lost 3 bases, J lost 4 bases, and 5 bases lay in between. Looked up from germline, CDR1 is NNHDY and CDR2 is SYVADS. The CDR3 runs 12 residues.

A few counts support this clone. Germline and genes here are mouse. The covered CDR3 bases are TGTGCTAGCAGTAGTGGTGGGGGGGCGGCT. This gives the protein CASSSGGGAA. The full CDR3 is CASSSGGGAAEQFF. The genes are TRBV17 and TRBJ2-1; TRBD2 matches at 9 bases. Sequencing ends 4 residues short of the CDR3 end; the germline J gene provides the rest. CDR3 size: 14 residues. Germline V CDR1 and CDR2: MNHDT, YYDKIL.

In this sample, this clone turned up a few times. Each gene name is a mouse one. The read terminates 4 residues before the CDR3 end, so the remaining end is supplied by the germline J gene. V and J are TRBV13-2 and TRBJ1-2; 11 bases map to TRBD1. Germline V gene lookup returns CDR1 NNHNN and CDR2 SYGAGS (reference sequence). V shed 5 bases, J shed 4 bases, and the junction held 4 bases outside the gene matches. CDR3 length: 14 residues. The sequenced CDR3 bases are TGTGCCAGCGGCGGACAGGGGGCGGGCTCC. The encoded protein is CASGGQGAGS. The complete CDR3 protein is CASGGQGAGSDYTF.

As for this clone: Gene names are mouse gene names. The read is 4 residues too short to cover the CDR3 end, so that end is filled in from the germline J gene. Other DNA sequences in the same sample also yield this CDR3. V is TRBV13-3 and J is TRBJ1-1; 7 nucleotides agree with TRBD1. Germline assignment: CDR1 NNHDY and CDR2 SYVADS. With V trimmed by 1 base and J by 3 bases, 3 bases remained unmatched. The CDR3 covers 14 residues. CDR3 amino acids: CASSDRQGYTEVFF. CDR3 DNA, as far as it was read: TGTGCCAGCAGTGATAGACAGGGCTACACA.

This clone was counted only a few times. Genes here carry mouse names. The CDR3 is cut off 4 residues early in the read; its end comes from the germline J gene. The V call is TRBV13-2, the J call TRBJ1-2; D is unresolved. This CDR3 comprises 13 residues. Between the trimmed V and J ends, which lost 0 bases and 3 bases, there was a span of 6 bases. Looked up from germline, CDR1 is NNHNN and CDR2 is SYGAGS (reference sequence). CDR3 bases read: TGTGCCAGCGGTGATGAGTGGGACTCC. Translated: CASGDEWDS. The whole CDR3 sequence is CASGDEWDSDYTF.

Points on this clone: Each gene name is a mouse one. The CDR3 goes on 4 residues after the read ends, and that part is filled in from the germline J gene. The chain recombines TRBV13-1 with TRBJ2-1, with 7 bases that match TRBD1. Germline loops: CDR1 NSHNY, CDR2 SYGAGN. CDR3 size: 14 residues. This CDR3 reads CASSGDRAEAEQFF. CDR3 DNA, as far as it was read: TGTGCCAGCAGTGGTGACAGGGCTGAGGCT.

This clone has only a few counts. Gene names and germline match the mouse. CDR3 region: CASSFSANSDYTF. The CDR3 bases that were read are TGTGCTAGCAGTTTCTCAGCAAACTCC. The rearrangement links TRBV29 to TRBJ1-2; D gene uncertain. The read falls 4 residues short of the CDR3 end, and the missing part is taken from the germline J gene. CDR3 length: 13 amino acids. Germline V gene sequence: CDR1 MSHET, CDR2 SYDVDS. V lost 3 bases, J lost 0 bases, and 5 bases lay in between.

This clone has only a few counts. Mouse gene names and germline throughout. The read is 4 residues too short to cover the CDR3 end, so that end is filled in from the germline J gene. The V and J genes are TRBV1 and TRBJ2-7; 10 nucleotides agree with TRBD1. The CDR3 loop spans 15 amino acids. Per the germline V gene, CDR1 is NSQYPW and CDR2 is LRSPGD (reference sequence). Losses at the gene ends were 1 base for V and 3 bases for J; bases not matched to a gene: 3. Partial CDR3 DNA: TGCACCTGCAGTGCAGCGGGACAGGGGCTCTAT. Translated: CTCSAAGQGLY. The full CDR3 is CTCSAAGQGLYEQYF. Variable domain in full (rest from reference TRBV1 and TRBJ2-7): VTLLEQNPRWRLVPRGQAVNLRCILKNSQYPWMSWYQQDLQKQLQWLFTLRSPGDKEVKSLPGADYLATRVTDTELRLQVANMSQGRTLYCTCSAAGQGLYEQYFGPGTRLTVL.

This clone occurred a few times. Gene names follow the mouse nomenclature. The CDR3 extends 4 residues past the end of the read, so its final part is completed from the germline J gene. This chain links TRBV1 with TRBJ2-3; the D gene is possibly TRBD1 (6 bases). The ends were cut back, 3 bases at V and 0 bases at J, with 13 bases in the middle. CDR3 length: 16 residues. Germline-derived CDR1 and CDR2 are NSQYPW and LRSPGD (reference sequence). The sequenced CDR3 bases are TGCACCTGCAGTGCGTCCGGGACAACTAGTGCAGAA. It yields the protein CTCSASGTTSAE. The whole CDR3 sequence reads CTCSASGTTSAETLYF.

With regard to this clone: Gene names refer to mouse genes. The read comes to an end 4 residues before the CDR3 does, leaving the germline J gene to fill in the end. The chain employs TRBV19 and TRBJ2-5; D gene unclear. This CDR3 comprises 13 residues. Germline loops: CDR1 FNHDT, CDR2 SITEND (reference sequence). V shed 6 bases and J shed 2 bases, with 10 bases lying between them. Partial CDR3 DNA: TGTGCCAGCACCCACAAAATCCAAGAC. It yields the protein CASTHKIQD. The CDR3 reads in full as CASTHKIQDTQYF.

A remark on this clone: Germline and genes: mouse. The CDR3 end is not reached by the read, which stops 4 residues before it; the germline J gene fills it in. This chain uses TRBV19 with TRBJ2-1; D gene unclear. The CDR3 runs 12 residues. The V end lost 2 bases, the J end lost 6 bases, and 6 bases lay between the germline ends. Germline CDR1 and CDR2: FNHDT and SITEND (reference sequence). CDR3 sequence: CASSIPFAEQFF. CDR3 bases read: TGTGCCAGCAGTATTCCCTTTGCT.

This clone was seen a few times. Gene names denote mouse genes. The part of the CDR3 DNA that was read is TGTGCCAGAGGGACAGCGAACTATGCT. This codes for CARGTANYA. The entire CDR3 is CARGTANYAEQFF. The rearrangement joins TRBV13-3 to TRBJ2-1, with 7 bases matching TRBD1. The sequenced fragment ends 4 residues before the CDR3 boundary, so the rest is inferred from the germline J gene. After removal of 8 bases from V and 1 base from J, the junction contained 3 bases not matched to a gene. Per the germline V gene, CDR1 is NNHDY and CDR2 is SYVADS. There are 13 residues in the CDR3.

In its sample, this clone was seen a few times. The gene names given are mouse names. The observed sequence ends 4 residues before the CDR3 terminus, with the missing tail filled in from the germline J gene. V is TRBV13-1 and J is TRBJ1-1; 7 bases map to TRBD1. The CDR3 loop spans 15 amino acids. In germline, CDR1 is NSHNY, CDR2 SYGAGN. CDR3 DNA, as far as it was read: TGTGCCAGCAGGGCCCCGACAGGGAAGGGGACA. It yields the protein CASRAPTGKGT. The full CDR3 reads CASRAPTGKGTEVFF.

In its sample, this clone was seen a few times. The listed genes are named as in mouse. Sequencing ends 4 residues short of the CDR3 end; the germline J gene provides the rest. Other nucleotide sequences from this sample produce the same CDR3. The rearrangement joins TRBV5 to TRBJ2-4; no firm D call. The CDR3 is 14 residues long. The germline gives CDR1 LGHNA, CDR2 YNLKQL (reference sequence). V was pared by 0 bases and J by 0 bases, with 4 bases between. CDR3 DNA (partial): TGTGCCAGCAGCCAAGAGGGTAGTCAAAAC. Its translation is CASSQEGSQN. The full CDR3 protein reads CASSQEGSQNTLYF.

This clone was observed a few times. Genes here carry mouse names. The read comes to an end 4 residues before the CDR3 does, leaving the germline J gene to fill in the end. This chain connects TRBV17 to TRBJ1-1; D is possibly TRBD1 (5 bases). The germline V and J ends were trimmed by 0 bases and 0 bases, with 8 bases remaining between them. The CDR3 spans 15 residues. Per the germline V gene, CDR1 is MNHDT and CDR2 is YYDKIL. This chain's CDR3 is CASSRDGGQNTEVFF. The DNA read from the CDR3 is TGTGCTAGCAGTAGAGATGGGGGACAGAACACA.

This clone was seen more than once but under ten times. Mouse gene names apply. The CDR3 here is CASSPGGISYEQYF. CDR3 DNA, as far as it was read: TGTGCCAGCAGCCCAGGGGGGATCTCCTAT. V usage is TRBV5 and J usage is TRBJ2-7; the D gene is possibly TRBD1 (7 bases). The read ends 4 residues early relative to the CDR3; the germline J gene fills the gap. The germline CDR1 and CDR2 sequences are LGHNA and YNLKQL (reference sequence). The CDR3 is made up of 14 amino acids. The V end lost 4 bases, the J end lost 0 bases, and 10 bases lay between the germline ends.

A remark on this clone: Germline and genes here are mouse. The CDR3 end is not reached by the read, which stops 4 residues before it; the germline J gene fills it in. The rearrangement links TRBV17 to TRBJ2-7; 11 nucleotides match TRBD2. The CDR3 runs to 14 residues. Germline V gene data show CDR1 as MNHDT and CDR2 as YYDKIL. This CDR3 is CASSPDWGGYEQYF. CDR3 bases read: TGTGCTAGCAGCCCCGACTGGGGGGGTTAT.

Only a few counts were recorded for this clone. The genes and germline here are from mouse. CDR3 amino acids: CASGRTVNQDTQYF. Incomplete CDR3 DNA: TGTGCCAGCGGTCGGACAGTTAACCAAGAC. The V and J genes are TRBV13-2 and TRBJ2-5, with D perhaps matching TRBD1 (6 bases). Read sequence stops 4 residues before the CDR3 end, and the germline J gene provides the missing end. Germline lookup yields CDR1 NNHNN and CDR2 SYGAGS (reference sequence). The CDR3 length is 14 residues. V was pared by 4 bases and J by 0 bases, with 9 bases between.

As to this clone: Genes and germline come from the mouse. Read sequence stops 3 residues before the CDR3 end, and the germline J gene provides the missing end. V and J are TRBV19 and TRBJ1-6; the D gene is possibly TRBD1 (5 bases). TRBJ1-6 is given ORF status, its function remaining uncertain. Trimming stripped 4 bases from V and 9 bases from J, with 8 bases between. Germline-derived CDR1 and CDR2 are FNHDT and SITEND (reference sequence). The CDR3 loop spans 12 amino acids. CDR3 protein: CASSDSFSPLYF. The sequenced CDR3 bases are TGTGCCAGCAGTGACAGTTTTTCGCCC.

This clone occurred a few times. Gene labels here are mouse ones. With the read ending 4 residues before the CDR3 end, the germline J gene is used to fill in that end. V is TRBV19 and J is TRBJ2-2; TRBD1 is a possible D gene (5 bases). The germline V and J ends were trimmed by 1 base and 0 bases, with 10 bases remaining between them. The CDR3 is 16 residues long. In germline, CDR1 is FNHDT, CDR2 SITEND (reference sequence). The CDR3 reads CASSIPDISNTGQLYF. The DNA read from the CDR3 is TGTGCCAGCAGTATACCGGACATATCAAACACCGGG.

Ten or more counts support this clone. Gene names and germline match the mouse. The CDR3 is cut off 4 residues early in the read; its end comes from the germline J gene. V gene TRBV1 combines with J gene TRBJ1-1; D is unresolved. CDR1 is NSQYPW, CDR2 LRSPGD, per germline (reference sequence). The CDR3 is made up of 11 amino acids. CDR3 region: CTCSAGEEVFF. Incomplete CDR3 DNA: TGCACCTGCAGTGCAGGGGAA.

Points on this clone: The genes and germline here are from mouse. Read data end 4 residues before the CDR3 end; the end is taken from the germline J gene. The chain is built from TRBV13-1 and TRBJ2-2; the D is unclear. Trimming removed 2 bases from V and 4 bases from J, with 9 bases in between. Germline-derived CDR1 and CDR2 are NSHNY and SYGAGN. The CDR3 consists of 14 residues. CDR3 sequence: CASSDPYSTGQLYF. The part of the CDR3 DNA that was read is TGTGCCAGCAGTGACCCCTACTCCACCGGG.

This clone was seen repeatedly, ten times or more. A much larger clonotype is one base distant, so this may be a read error. Gene names are mouse gene names. Coverage ceases 4 residues before the CDR3 finishes, and the germline J gene fills in the end. The chain recombines TRBV13-1 with TRBJ2-1, with 7 bases lining up with TRBD1. This CDR3 comprises 13 residues. V was clipped by 5 bases and J by 3 bases; unmatched bases: 2. The germline CDR1 and CDR2 sequences are NSHNY and SYGAGN. CDR3 sequence: CASRGDSYAEQFF. CDR3 bases read: TGTGCCAGCAGGGGGGACAGCTATGCT.

About this clone: Mouse gene names and germline throughout. The CDR3 DNA, read in part, is TGTGCCAGCAGTTTCAGTGCAAACACA. It encodes CASSFSANT. The CDR3, in full, reads CASSFSANTEVFF. The chain joins TRBV13-3 to TRBJ1-1; D is undetermined. The CDR3 is cut off 4 residues early in the read; its end comes from the germline J gene. V was clipped by 4 bases and J by 0 bases, with 7 bases between them. The CDR3 is 13 residues long. Germline loops: CDR1 NNHDY, CDR2 SYVADS.

Regarding this clone: Gene names and germline match the mouse. The read falls 4 residues short of the CDR3 end, and the missing part is taken from the germline J gene. The same CDR3 arises from other DNA sequences in this sample as well. The gene calls are TRBV1 and TRBJ2-7; 9 bases match TRBD2. Germline CDR1 is NSQYPW and CDR2 is LRSPGD (reference sequence). The CDR3 runs 13 residues. Partial CDR3 DNA: TGCACCTGCAGTGCCTGGGGGGGGTAT. It is translated as CTCSAWGGY. The CDR3 in its entirety is CTCSAWGGYEQYF.

About this clone: Gene names follow the mouse nomenclature. The CDR3 end is not reached by the read, which stops 4 residues before it; the germline J gene fills it in. This sequence joins TRBV2 and TRBJ2-2; 7 bases fit TRBD1. Germline lookup yields CDR1 LGHNA and CDR2 YSYQKL. V lost 3 bases, J lost 2 bases, and 0 bases stayed unmatched. This CDR3 comprises 14 residues. This CDR3 reads CASSHRGNTGQLYF. The part of the CDR3 DNA that was read is TGTGCCAGCAGCCACAGGGGGAACACCGGG.

As regards this clone: These gene names are mouse names. The missing CDR3 end, 4 residues past where the read stops, is filled in from the germline J gene. The chain employs TRBV13-3 and TRBJ2-3; 11 bases agree with TRBD2. This CDR3 has 15 amino acids. V trimming: 5 bases; J trimming: 3 bases; junction bases outside the gene matches: 5. Germline-derived CDR1 and CDR2 are NNHDY and SYVADS. The CDR3 protein is CASRRTGGYAETLYF. The sequenced CDR3 bases are TGTGCCAGCAGGAGGACTGGGGGGTACGCAGAA.

This clone turned up a few times. The germline and genes are mouse ones. The read terminates 4 residues ahead of where the CDR3 ends, so the germline J gene completes it. J is TRBJ2-5 and V is TRBV13-1; D perhaps matches TRBD2 (7 bases). Germline V gene lookup returns CDR1 NSHNY and CDR2 SYGAGN. The CDR3 has 15 residues. The CDR3 is CASSDEGGDKDTQYF. The DNA read from the CDR3 is TGTGCCAGCAGTGATGAGGGGGGGGATAAAGAC.

This clone has a handful of counts. Gene labels here are mouse ones. The sample contains more than one DNA sequence encoding this CDR3. The CDR3: CASSDQGGNTEVFF. The part of the CDR3 DNA that was read is TGTGCCAGCAGTGATCAGGGGGGTAACACA. V is TRBV13-3 and J is TRBJ1-1; the match to TRBD1 covers 7 bases. Read sequence stops 4 residues before the CDR3 end, and the germline J gene provides the missing end. Per the germline V gene, CDR1 is NNHDY and CDR2 is SYVADS. V trimming: 1 base; J trimming: 2 bases; junction bases outside the gene matches: 2. The CDR3 covers 14 residues.